This TCR beta chain came from a study of beta chain features in type 1 diabetes. Study results and limitations: Shorter TCRB CDR3s, moderately but significantly so, were found in Type 1 diabetes patients in all four CD4+ subsets.

Investigators reverse transcribed all isolated RNA, so they sequenced expressed TCRB transcripts. The protocol was immunoSEQ multiplex PCR, while the TCRdb copy is restricted to in-frame clones and leaves out a portion. The sample lists a few hundred thousand clones, approximately 15% occurring once. Germline lookup yields CDR1 PRHDT and CDR2 FYEKMQ (reference sequence). CDR3 length: 16 amino acids. V shed 3 bases, J shed 5 bases, and the junction held 7 bases outside the gene matches. This clone was seen more than once but under ten times. Its antigen is not identified. The sample comprised naive CD4+ T cells from blood. The V and J genes are TRBV13 and TRBJ2-4, with 10 bases aligning to TRBD2. The source of this sequence is a woman between 18 and 29 years old with type 1 diabetes. CDR3 protein: CASSLGFGTSENIQYF. The CDR3 region has the DNA TGTGCCAGCAGCTTGGGGTTCGGGACTAGCGAAAACATTCAGTACTTC.